These T cell receptor beta chains were read from a single sample in a study of T cell repertoires in cytomegalovirus infection. TCRdb fed the reads into MiXCR, producing one record per CDR3 protein. Of about 830,000 distinct CDR3 sequences in the sample, 30% to 35% are singletons; the top ten hold roughly 12%. Their cognate antigens are unknown. The sample here was cultured CD8+ T cells from PBMCs, taken from culture after CMV antigen stimulation. These receptors all stem from a human donor in good health (CMV status not recorded). Some clones in this sample may be carry-over from other donors' samples. Each CDR3 is given with its conserved first and last residue. D genes are given only for firm matches. Only some rows state a clone size, as once, few, many or a class for expanded clones.

D	V	size	J	DNA	CDR3
.	TRBV4-1	.	TRBJ1-5	TGCGCCAGCAGCCAAGGAGGGGGTCAGGGTCAGCCCCAGCATTTT	CASSQGGGQGQPQHF
.	TRBV19	few	TRBJ2-2	TGTGCCAGTAATTGGGGGAAAGGGGAGCTGTTTTTT	CASNWGKGELFF
.	TRBV9	.	TRBJ2-6	TGTGCCAGCAGCGTTCGGACGCGGCAGGGCTCTGGGGCCAACGTCCTGACTTTC	CASSVRTRQGSGANVLTF
.	TRBV28	.	TRBJ1-5	TGTGCCAGCAGCAAGGTCCCACTCGGCGGCAATCAGCCCCAGCATTTT	CASSKVPLGGNQPQHF
.	TRBV7-2	many	TRBJ1-3	TGTGCCAGCAGCTTAGGGTCGGGACCTGGAAACACCATATATTTT	CASSLGSGPGNTIYF
.	TRBV2	few	TRBJ1-1	TGTGCCAGCCATCAAACAGGGACTGAAGCTTTCTTT	CASHQTGTEAFF
.	TRBV7-6	.	TRBJ1-2	TGTGCCAGCAGCATGGAGGGTGACTATGGCTACACCTTC	CASSMEGDYGYTF
.	TRBV12-3/TRBV12-4	.	TRBJ1-4	TGTGCCAGCAGGCCTTCGGATGGGATACCCTTTGCAACTAATGAAAAACTGTTTTTT	CASRPSDGIPFATNEKLFF
.	TRBV5-1	.	TRBJ2-3	TGCGCCAGCAGCTTGGAAGGGATTGATACGCAGTATTTT	CASSLEGIDTQYF
TRBD2	TRBV6-2/TRBV6-3	.	TRBJ2-1	TGTGCCAGCACCCTGACTAGCGGGGGCCTCTACAATGAGCAGTTCTTC	CASTLTSGGLYNEQFF
.	TRBV7-3	.	TRBJ2-2	TGTGCCAGCAGCCCCAGTAGCCCTGCGAACACCGGGGAGCTGTTTTTT	CASSPSSPANTGELFF
TRBD1	TRBV7-9	few	TRBJ1-1	TGTGCCAGCAGCCAGCAGGGGGAGGCCACTGAAGCTTTCTTT	CASSQQGEATEAFF
.	TRBV5-6	.	TRBJ2-3	TGTGCCAGCAGCTTGGTGTTCAACTTCTCCGGATGGACAGATACGCAGTATTTT	CASSLVFNFSGWTDTQYF
TRBD2	TRBV7-3	many	TRBJ2-3	TGTGCCAGCAGCTCCGGACTAGCGGGGGGCGGCCCAGATACGCAGTATTTT	CASSSGLAGGGPDTQYF
.	TRBV9	.	TRBJ2-3	TGTGCCAGCAGCTCCCCAAGGGCCGGTGCCTTCACAGATACGCAGTATTTT	CASSSPRAGAFTDTQYF
TRBD1	TRBV7-8	few	TRBJ2-1	TGTGCCGGATCCACAGGGGGAACCTACAATGAGCAGTTCTTC	CAGSTGGTYNEQFF
TRBD2	TRBV11-1	few	TRBJ2-1	TGTGCCAGCAGCTTAGGTACTAGCGGGGGGCCTTCGTCCCTCTTTTACAATGAGCAGTTCTTC	CASSLGTSGGPSSLFYNEQFF
TRBD1	TRBV7-8	many	TRBJ1-2	TGTGCCAGCAGCTTAGCAGCCCGAGGGACAGGACGCTATGGCTACACCTTC	CASSLAARGTGRYGYTF
TRBD2	TRBV12-3/TRBV12-4	.	TRBJ2-3	TGTGCCAGCAACAGCGGGGCAGATACGCAGTATTTT	CASNSGADTQYF
.	TRBV2	few	TRBJ1-5	TGTGCCAGCAGTGAAGTTGGGACGGTTTTGACTAGCAATCAGCCCCAGCATTTT	CASSEVGTVLTSNQPQHF
.	TRBV7-2	many	TRBJ2-3	TGTGCCAGCAGCTTAGGGGCGTTGGATACGCAGTATTTT	CASSLGALDTQYF
TRBD1	TRBV9	.	TRBJ1-1	TGTGCCAGCAGCGCCCCTGACAGGGGGTTAGCTGAAGCTTTCTTT	CASSAPDRGLAEAFF
TRBD1	TRBV5-5	.	TRBJ2-7	TGTGCCAGCAGCTTGGGGTTGGGACAGGGGGCCTACGAGCAGTACTTC	CASSLGLGQGAYEQYF
.	TRBV19	few	TRBJ1-5	TGTGCCAGTACGGGGGGTGCCCAGCCCCAGCATTTT	CASTGGAQPQHF
.	TRBV29-1	.	TRBJ1-1	TGCAGCGTTTGGAAGGGTGGCACTGAAGCTTTCTTT	CSVWKGGTEAFF
.	TRBV25-1	.	TRBJ2-2	TGTGCCAGCTCCGGGGAGGCCTTCGGGGAGCTGTTTTTT	CASSGEAFGELFF
.	TRBV6-2/TRBV6-3	many	TRBJ1-5	TGTGCCAGCAGTTCATCTGGACAGAACCCGAGCAATCAGCCCCAGCATTTT	CASSSSGQNPSNQPQHF
.	TRBV6-2/TRBV6-3	few	TRBJ2-3	TGTGCCAGCAGTTACTGGGGGACACTAGATACGCAGTATTTT	CASSYWGTLDTQYF
TRBD2	TRBV5-4	.	TRBJ2-1	TGTGCCAGCAGCTTAGGTCTAGCGGACCACAATGAGCAGTTCTTC	CASSLGLADHNEQFF
TRBD1	TRBV15	.	TRBJ2-7	TGTGCCACCAGCAGTGCCGGGACAGGCTACGAGCAGTACTTC	CATSSAGTGYEQYF
TRBD2	TRBV7-9	few	TRBJ2-2	TGTGCCAGCAGCTTATTCTGGGAGCGGCATAGCGGGGCCTACACCGGGGAGCTGTTTTTT	CASSLFWERHSGAYTGELFF
TRBD1	TRBV25-1	.	TRBJ2-4	TGTGCCAGCAGTGAAGGACAGGGGGCGGCCAAAAACATTCAGTACTTC	CASSEGQGAAKNIQYF
.	TRBV7-4	.	TRBJ2-7	TGTGCCAGCAGCTTAGGGCAGGGCGGGGCCTACGAGCAGTACTTC	CASSLGQGGAYEQYF
.	TRBV7-9	few	TRBJ1-5	TGTGCCAGCAGCGCATCAGGGACGGGTCAGCCCCAGCATTTT	CASSASGTGQPQHF
.	TRBV6-5	few	TRBJ2-2	TGTGCCAGCAGTCCAGCGGGCGCCGGGGAGCTGTTTTTT	CASSPAGAGELFF
.	TRBV4-1	.	TRBJ2-2	TGCGCCAGCAGCCAACGGGCAGGGGAGACCGGGGAGCTGTTTTTT	CASSQRAGETGELFF
TRBD2	TRBV4-2	.	TRBJ2-2	TGTGCCAGCAGCCAAGATTTTGGACTAGCGGGGGGGCTCGACACCGGGGAGCTGTTTTTT	CASSQDFGLAGGLDTGELFF
.	TRBV7-3	once	TRBJ2-6	TGTGCCAGCAGCTTCACCCACTCTGGGGCCAACGTCCTGACTTTC	CASSFTHSGANVLTF
.	TRBV11-2	.	TRBJ2-5	TGTGCCAGCAGCTGGTCAAGACGGAACCAAGAGACCCAGTACTTC	CASSWSRRNQETQYF
.	TRBV6-2/TRBV6-3	once	TRBJ1-2	TGTGCCAGCATGAGGAGCCCCTATGGCTACACCTTC	CASMRSPYGYTF
.	TRBV6-6	few	TRBJ2-5	TGTGCCAGCAGTTCCCTACTCCGGACCGCCTCCGGGGAGACCCAGTACTTC	CASSSLLRTASGETQYF
.	TRBV7-9	.	TRBJ1-4	TGTGCCAGCAGCTACGCCTGGGAGCCAACTAATGAAAAACTGTTTTTT	CASSYAWEPTNEKLFF